This T cell receptor (beta chain) was recorded in a study of T cells in Graves' hyperthyroidism and ophthalmopathy. Whole-study context: Blood from the periphery was taken at initial diagnosis, before any treatment. Study-level points and caveats: Peripheral blood also featured most of the thyroid clonotypes expanded above 0.001.

Regions amplified from RNA transcripts were the TCR beta CDR3 regions. HTBI primers were employed in a first-round RT-PCR of the TCR CDR3. Each CDR3 protein gets one entry after TCRdb re-called the multiplex PCR reads with MiXCR. Of more than 450,000 distinct CDR3 sequences in the sample, roughly 21% are singletons; the top ten hold about 45%. CDR3 length: 16 residues. The V end lost 1 base, the J end lost 3 bases, and 15 bases lay between the germline ends. Germline CDR1 and CDR2: MGHRA and YSYEKL. Clinical Activity Scores of at least 3, NOSPECS grades of at least 4 and durations under 3 months characterized ophthalmopathy patients. The PBMCs had their origin in 7.5 to 10 ml of fresh peripheral blood. This clonotype was seen only once. The target antigen is unknown.

This clonotype originated in a man aged 35-49 years with Graves' ophthalmopathy. This rearrangement joins TRBV4-1 to TRBJ1-1; D perhaps matches TRBD1 (5 bases). Sequenced sample: blood. CDR3 loop: CASSQVGGTDYTEAFF. CDR3 DNA sequence: TGCGCCAGCAGCCAAGTGGGGGGGACTGACTACACTGAAGCTTTCTTT.